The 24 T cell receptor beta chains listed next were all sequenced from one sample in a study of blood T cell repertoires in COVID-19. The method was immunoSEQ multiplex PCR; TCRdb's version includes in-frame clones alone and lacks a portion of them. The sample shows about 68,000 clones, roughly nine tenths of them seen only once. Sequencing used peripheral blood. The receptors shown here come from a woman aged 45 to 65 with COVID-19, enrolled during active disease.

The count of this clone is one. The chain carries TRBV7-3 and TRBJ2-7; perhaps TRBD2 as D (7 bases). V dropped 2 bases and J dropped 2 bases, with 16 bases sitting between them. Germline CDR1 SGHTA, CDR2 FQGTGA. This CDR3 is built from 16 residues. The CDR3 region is CASSLYGRDTTYEQYF. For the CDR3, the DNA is TGTGCCAGCAGCTTATATGGGAGGGACACCACCTACGAGCAGTACTTC.

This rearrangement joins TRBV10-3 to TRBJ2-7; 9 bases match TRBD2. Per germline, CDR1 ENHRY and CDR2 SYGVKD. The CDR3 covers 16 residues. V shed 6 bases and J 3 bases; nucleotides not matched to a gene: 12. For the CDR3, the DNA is TGTGCCATCAGATTACCTCGGGATAGCGGGGGCTACGAGCAGTACTTC. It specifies CAIRLPRDSGGYEQYF.

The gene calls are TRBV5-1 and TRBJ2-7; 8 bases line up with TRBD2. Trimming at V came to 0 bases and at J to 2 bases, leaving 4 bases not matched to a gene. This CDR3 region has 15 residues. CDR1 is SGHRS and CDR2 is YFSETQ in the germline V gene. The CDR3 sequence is CASSLDGGRTYEQYF. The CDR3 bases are TGCGCCAGCAGCTTGGATGGCGGGAGGACCTACGAGCAGTACTTC.

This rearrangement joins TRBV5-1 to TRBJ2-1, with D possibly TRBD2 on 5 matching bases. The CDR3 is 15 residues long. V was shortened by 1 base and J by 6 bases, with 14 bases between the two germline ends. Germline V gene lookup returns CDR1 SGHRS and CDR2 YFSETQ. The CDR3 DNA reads TGCGCCAGCAGCTTGACCGCCACGGGAAGCAATGAGCAGTTCTTC. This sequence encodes CASSLTATGSNEQFF.

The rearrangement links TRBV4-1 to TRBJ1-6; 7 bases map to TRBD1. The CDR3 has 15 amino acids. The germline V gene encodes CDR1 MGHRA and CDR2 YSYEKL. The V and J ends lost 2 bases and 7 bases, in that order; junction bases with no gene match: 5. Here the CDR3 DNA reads TGCGCCAGCAGCCAAATGGGACAGTCAAATTCACCCCTCCACTTT. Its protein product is CASSQMGQSNSPLHF.

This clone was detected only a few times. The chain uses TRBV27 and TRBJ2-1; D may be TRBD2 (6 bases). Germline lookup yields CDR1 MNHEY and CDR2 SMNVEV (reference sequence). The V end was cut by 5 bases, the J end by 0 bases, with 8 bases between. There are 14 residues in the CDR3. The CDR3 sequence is CASSQRVSYNEQFF. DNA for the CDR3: TGTGCCAGCAGTCAGCGGGTCTCCTACAATGAGCAGTTCTTC.

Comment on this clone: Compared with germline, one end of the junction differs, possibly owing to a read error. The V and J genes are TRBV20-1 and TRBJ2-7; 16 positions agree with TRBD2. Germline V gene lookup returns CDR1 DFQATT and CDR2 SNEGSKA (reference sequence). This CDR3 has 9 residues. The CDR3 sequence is CGTSGRENF. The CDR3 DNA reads TGCGGGACTAGCGGGAGGGAGAACTTC.

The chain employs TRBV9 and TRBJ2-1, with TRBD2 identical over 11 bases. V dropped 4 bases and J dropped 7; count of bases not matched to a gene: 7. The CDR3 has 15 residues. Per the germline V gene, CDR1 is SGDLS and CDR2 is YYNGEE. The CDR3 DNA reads TGTGCCAGCAGCTATCTAGCGGGAGGCGGGAATGAGCAGTTCTTC. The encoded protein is CASSYLAGGGNEQFF.

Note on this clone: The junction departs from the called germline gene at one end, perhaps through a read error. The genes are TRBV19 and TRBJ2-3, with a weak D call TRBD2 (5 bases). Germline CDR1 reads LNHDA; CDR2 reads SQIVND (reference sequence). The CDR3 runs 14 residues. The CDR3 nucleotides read TGTGCCAGTAGTATAGGGGCTAGCACCGATACGCAGTATTTT. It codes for CASSIGASTDTQYF.

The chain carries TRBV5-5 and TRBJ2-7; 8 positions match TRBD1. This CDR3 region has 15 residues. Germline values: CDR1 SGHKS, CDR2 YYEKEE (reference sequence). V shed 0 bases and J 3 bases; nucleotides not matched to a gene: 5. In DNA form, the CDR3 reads TGTGCCAGCAGCTTGGCCGGGGACAGGAACTACGAGCAGTACTTC. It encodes CASSLAGDRNYEQYF.

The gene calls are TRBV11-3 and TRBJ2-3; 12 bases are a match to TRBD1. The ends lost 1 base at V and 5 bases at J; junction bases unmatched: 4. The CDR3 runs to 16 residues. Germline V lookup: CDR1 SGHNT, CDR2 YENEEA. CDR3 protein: CASSLGDRGRGDTQYF. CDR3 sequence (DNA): TGTGCCAGCAGCTTAGGGGACAGGGGGCGCGGAGATACGCAGTATTTT.

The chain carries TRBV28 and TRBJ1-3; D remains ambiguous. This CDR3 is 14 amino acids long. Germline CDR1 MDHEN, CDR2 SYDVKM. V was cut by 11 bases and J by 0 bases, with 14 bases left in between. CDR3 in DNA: TGTGCCGCCTACGGGGAGTTCTCTGGAAACACCATATATTTT. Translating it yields CAAYGEFSGNTIYF.

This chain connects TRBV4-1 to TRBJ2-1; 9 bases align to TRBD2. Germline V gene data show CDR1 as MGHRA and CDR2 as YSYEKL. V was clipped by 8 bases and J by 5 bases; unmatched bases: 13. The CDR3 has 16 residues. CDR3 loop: CASRWRIAGANNEQFF. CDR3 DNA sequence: TGCGCCAGCCGATGGAGGATAGCGGGAGCGAACAATGAGCAGTTCTTC.

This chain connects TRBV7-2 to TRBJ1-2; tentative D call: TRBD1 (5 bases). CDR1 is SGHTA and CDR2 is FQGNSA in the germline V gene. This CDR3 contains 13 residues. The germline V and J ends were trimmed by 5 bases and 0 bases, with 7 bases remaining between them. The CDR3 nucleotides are TGTGCCAGCAGCGTGACAGCTAACTATGGCTACACCTTC. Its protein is CASSVTANYGYTF.

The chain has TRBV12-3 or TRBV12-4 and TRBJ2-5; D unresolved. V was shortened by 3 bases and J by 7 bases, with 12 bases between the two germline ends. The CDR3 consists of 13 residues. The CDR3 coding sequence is TGTGCCAGCAGTTTTAACCTTTACGGGACCCAGTACTTC. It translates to CASSFNLYGTQYF.

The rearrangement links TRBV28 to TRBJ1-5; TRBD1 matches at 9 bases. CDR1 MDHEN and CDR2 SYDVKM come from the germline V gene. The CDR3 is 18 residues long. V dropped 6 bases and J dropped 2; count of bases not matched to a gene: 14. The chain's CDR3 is CASSHLPGQGRGNQPQHF. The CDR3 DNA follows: TGTGCCAGCAGCCACCTCCCGGGACAGGGTAGAGGCAATCAGCCCCAGCATTTT.

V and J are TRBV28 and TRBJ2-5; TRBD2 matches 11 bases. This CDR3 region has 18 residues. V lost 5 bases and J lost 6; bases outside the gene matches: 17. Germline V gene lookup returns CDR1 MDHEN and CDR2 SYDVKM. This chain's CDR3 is CASSPSGISGRAGKTQYF. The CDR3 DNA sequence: TGTGCCAGCAGTCCCTCAGGGATTAGCGGGAGGGCCGGGAAGACCCAGTACTTC.

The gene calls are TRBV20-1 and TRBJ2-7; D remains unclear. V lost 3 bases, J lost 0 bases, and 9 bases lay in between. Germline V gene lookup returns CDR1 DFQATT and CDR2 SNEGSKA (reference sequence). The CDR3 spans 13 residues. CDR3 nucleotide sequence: TGCAGTGCTAGTTGGCGGTCCTCCTACGAGCAGTACTTC. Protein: CSASWRSSYEQYF.

CDR3 nucleotide sequence: TGTGCCAGCAGTCCACAACTAGCGGGGGGGGAGCAGTACTTC. It yields the protein CASSPQLAGGEQYF. The chain couples TRBV2 to TRBJ2-7; 13 positions match TRBD2. Germline V gene lookup returns CDR1 SNHLY and CDR2 FYNNEI. V lost 5 bases to trimming and J lost 7 bases; unmatched junction nucleotides: 5. The length of the CDR3 is 14 residues.

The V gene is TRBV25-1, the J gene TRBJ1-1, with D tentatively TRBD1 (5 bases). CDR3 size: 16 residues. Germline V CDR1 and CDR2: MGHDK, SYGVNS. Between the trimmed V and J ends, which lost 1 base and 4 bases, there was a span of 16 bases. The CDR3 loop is CASSEFRVRGSTEAFF. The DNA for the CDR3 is TGTGCCAGCAGTGAATTCAGGGTTAGGGGTAGCACTGAAGCTTTCTTT.

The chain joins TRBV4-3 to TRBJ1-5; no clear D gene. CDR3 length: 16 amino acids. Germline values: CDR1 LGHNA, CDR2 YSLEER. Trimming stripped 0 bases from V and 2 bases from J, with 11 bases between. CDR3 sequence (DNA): TGCGCCAGCAGCCAAGATTCCGGGGTCGGCAATCAGCCCCAGCATTTT. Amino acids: CASSQDSGVGNQPQHF.

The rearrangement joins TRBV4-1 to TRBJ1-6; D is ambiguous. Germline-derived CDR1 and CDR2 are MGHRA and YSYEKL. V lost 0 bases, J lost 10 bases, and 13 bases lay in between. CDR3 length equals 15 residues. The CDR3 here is CASSQEAGSWSPLHF. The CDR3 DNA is TGCGCCAGCAGCCAAGAGGCAGGTTCGTGGTCACCCCTCCACTTT.

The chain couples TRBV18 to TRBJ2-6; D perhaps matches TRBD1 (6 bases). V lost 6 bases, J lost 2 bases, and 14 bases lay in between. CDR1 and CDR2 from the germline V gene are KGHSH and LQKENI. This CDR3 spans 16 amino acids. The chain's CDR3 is CASSRYSGAGANVLTF. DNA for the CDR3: TGTGCCAGCTCGCGCTATTCAGGGGCTGGGGCCAACGTCCTGACTTTC.

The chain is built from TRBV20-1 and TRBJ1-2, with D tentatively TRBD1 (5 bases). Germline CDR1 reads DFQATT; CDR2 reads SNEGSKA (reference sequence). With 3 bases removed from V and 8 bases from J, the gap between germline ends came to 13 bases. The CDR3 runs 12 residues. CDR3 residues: CSASQGSLGYTF. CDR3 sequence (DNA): TGCAGTGCTAGTCAGGGTAGCTTAGGCTACACCTTC.